This T cell receptor beta chain derives from a study of blood T cell repertoires in COVID-19. Sequencing used immunoSEQ multiplex PCR; TCRdb keeps in-frame clones, though not all of them. The data show about 160,000 clones, with around 84% seen just once and around a fifth held by the top ten. Sequencing was done on a sample of peripheral blood. The receptor's source is a woman older than 75 with acute or convalescent COVID-19.

CDR3 DNA sequence: TGTGCCAGTAAGGCTAGCGGCTTGTACGAGCAGTACTTC. Translation gives CASKASGLYEQYF. This chain joins TRBV19 and TRBJ2-7, with 7 positions matching TRBD2. The CDR3 length is 13 residues. V lost 7 bases, J lost 4 bases, and 7 bases stayed unmatched. CDR1 is LNHDA and CDR2 is SQIVND in the germline V gene (reference sequence). The entire variable domain, with the rest obtained from reference TRBV19 and TRBJ2-7, is as follows: DGGITQSPKYLFRKEGQNVTLSCEQNLNHDAMYWYRQDPGQGLRLIYYSQIVNDFQKGDIAEGYSVSREKKESFPLTVTSAQKNPTAFYLCASKASGLYEQYFGPGTRLTVT.